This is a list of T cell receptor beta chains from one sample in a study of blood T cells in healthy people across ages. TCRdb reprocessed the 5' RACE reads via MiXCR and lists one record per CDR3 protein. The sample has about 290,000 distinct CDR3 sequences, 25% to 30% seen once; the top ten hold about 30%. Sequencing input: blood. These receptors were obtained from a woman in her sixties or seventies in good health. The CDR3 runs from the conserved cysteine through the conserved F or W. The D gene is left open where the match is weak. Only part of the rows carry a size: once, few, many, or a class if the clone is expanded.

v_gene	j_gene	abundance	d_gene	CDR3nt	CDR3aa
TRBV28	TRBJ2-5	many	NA	TGTGCCAGCAGCTTATACCAAGAGACCCAGTACTTC	CASSLYQETQYF
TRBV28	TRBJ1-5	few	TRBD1	TGTGCCAGCAGTCCCCCGGACAGGGCAAATCAGCCCCAGCATTTT	CASSPPDRANQPQHF
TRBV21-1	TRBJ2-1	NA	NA	TGTGCCAGCAGCAAAATACTGCGGACTCCAGCCAATGAGCAGTTCTTC	CASSKILRTPANEQFF
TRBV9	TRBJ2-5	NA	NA	TGTGCCAGCAGCGTAGATCGGGGGACCCAAGAGACCCAGTACTTC	CASSVDRGTQETQYF
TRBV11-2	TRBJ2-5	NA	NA	TGTGCCAGCAGCTTAGATCTTTGGCGTTCAAAAGAGACCCAGTACTTC	CASSLDLWRSKETQYF
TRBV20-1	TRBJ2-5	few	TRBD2	TGCAGTGCTAGAGTCTGGGCTAGCGGGAAAGAGACCCAGTACTTC	CSARVWASGKETQYF
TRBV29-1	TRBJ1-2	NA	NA	TGCAGCGTCGCTACACCTAACGGGGGCTACACCTTC	CSVATPNGGYTF
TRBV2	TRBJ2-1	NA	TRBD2	TGTGCCAGCAGGGCCGGGACTAGGGCCTCGAATGAGCAGTTCTTC	CASRAGTRASNEQFF
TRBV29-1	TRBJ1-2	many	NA	TGCAGCGTCGGGACAAACGGCTACACCTTC	CSVGTNGYTF
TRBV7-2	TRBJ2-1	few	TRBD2	TGTGCCAGCAGCTTAGATGCGGGGGGGAATGAGCAGTTCTTC	CASSLDAGGNEQFF
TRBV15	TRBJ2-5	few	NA	TGTGCCACCAGCAGAGATCAGGGGCTCCAGGGCAAGTACTTC	CATSRDQGLQGKYF
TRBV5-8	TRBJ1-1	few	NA	TGTGCCAGCAGCTCCGGGACCTTCCTTATGAACACTGAAGCTTTCTTT	CASSSGTFLMNTEAFF
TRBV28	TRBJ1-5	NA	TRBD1	TGTGCCAGCAGAGCCCAGGGGGCTGGTCAGCCCCAGCATTTT	CASRAQGAGQPQHF
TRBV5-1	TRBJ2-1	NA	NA	TGCGCCAGCAGCTTGGATTTGAGGGGCTACAATGAGCAGTTCTTC	CASSLDLRGYNEQFF
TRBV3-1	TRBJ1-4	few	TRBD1	TGTGCCAGCAGCCAGGCCGGACAGGGGGCAACTAATGAAAAACTGTTTTTT	CASSQAGQGATNEKLFF
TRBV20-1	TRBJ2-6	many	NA	TGCAGTGCTAGGGCTGGGGCCAACGTCCTGACTTTC	CSARAGANVLTF
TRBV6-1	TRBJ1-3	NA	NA	TGTGCCAGCAGGGGGACAAGGACCTCTGGAAACACCATATATTTT	CASRGTRTSGNTIYF
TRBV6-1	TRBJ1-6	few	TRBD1	TGTGCCAGCAGTGGGGACAGGATTAATTCACCCCTCCACTTT	CASSGDRINSPLHF
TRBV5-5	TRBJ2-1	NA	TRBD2	TGTGCCAGCAGCTCCGCAGGCGGGAGGGGTTACAATGAGCAGTTCTTC	CASSSAGGRGYNEQFF
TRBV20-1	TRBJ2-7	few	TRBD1	TGCAGTGCTTCCCGAGGACAGGGGGGATCCTACGAGCAGTACTTC	CSASRGQGGSYEQYF
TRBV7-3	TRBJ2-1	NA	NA	TGTGCCAGCAGCTTCTCCGCAGGCGGCTACAATGAGCAGTTCTTC	CASSFSAGGYNEQFF
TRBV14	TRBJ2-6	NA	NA	TGTGCCAGCAGCCAGCCCCTGCGGGGGCACTCTGGGGCCAACGTCCTGACTTTC	CASSQPLRGHSGANVLTF
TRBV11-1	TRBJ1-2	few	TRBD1	TGTGCCAGCAGCCCGACCCGAGACAGGGGATGGGGCTACACCTTC	CASSPTRDRGWGYTF
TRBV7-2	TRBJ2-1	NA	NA	TGTGCCAGCAGCCCGGGGAAGCGGACGATGTACAATGAGCAGTTCTTC	CASSPGKRTMYNEQFF
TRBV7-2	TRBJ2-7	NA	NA	TGTGCCAGCAGCCCCTGGCCCCGGCGGGACTCCTACGAGCAGTACTTC	CASSPWPRRDSYEQYF
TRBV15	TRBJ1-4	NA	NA	TGTGCCACCAGCAGAGATTCGGGTCTAACTAATGAAAAACTGTTTTTT	CATSRDSGLTNEKLFF
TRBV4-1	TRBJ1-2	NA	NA	TGCGCCAGCAGCCAAGTCGGGAATAGAGGAGATAGCAGCTACACCTTC	CASSQVGNRGDSSYTF
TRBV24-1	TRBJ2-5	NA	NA	TGTGCCACCAGTGATTTGATGGGTGCACAAGAGACCCAGTACTTC	CATSDLMGAQETQYF
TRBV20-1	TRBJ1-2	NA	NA	TGCAGTGCTTTTTACGGACAGAAAACATATGGCTACACCTTC	CSAFYGQKTYGYTF